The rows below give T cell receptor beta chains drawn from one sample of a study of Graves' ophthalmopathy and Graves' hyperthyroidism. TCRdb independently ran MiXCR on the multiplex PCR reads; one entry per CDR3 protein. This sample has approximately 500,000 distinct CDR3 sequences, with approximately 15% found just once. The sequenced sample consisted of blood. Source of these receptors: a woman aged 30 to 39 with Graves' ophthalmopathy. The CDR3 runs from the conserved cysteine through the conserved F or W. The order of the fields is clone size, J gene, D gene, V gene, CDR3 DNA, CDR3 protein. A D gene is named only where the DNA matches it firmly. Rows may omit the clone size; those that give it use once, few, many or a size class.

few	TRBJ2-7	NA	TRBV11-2	TGTGCCTCCCGGTTCCAGAGCCCCTACGAGCAGTACTTC	CASRFQSPYEQYF
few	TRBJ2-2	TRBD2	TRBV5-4	TGTGCCAGCAGCTTGGCTGGTAGCGGGGGCCCCCCGGGGACCGGGGAGCTGTTTTTT	CASSLAGSGGPPGTGELFF
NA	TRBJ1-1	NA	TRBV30	TGTGCCTGGAGCGGGACATCGGACGTGGGGGCTTTCTTT	CAWSGTSDVGAFF
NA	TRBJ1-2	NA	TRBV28	TGTGCCAGCAGTTTGGTAACTTCCTATGGCTACACCTTC	CASSLVTSYGYTF
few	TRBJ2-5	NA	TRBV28	TGTGCCACAGTACCAGCCGGGCAAGAGACCCAGTACTTC	CATVPAGQETQYF
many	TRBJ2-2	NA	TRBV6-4	TGTGCCAGCAGTGACCGGGACGCCGGGGAGCTGTTTTTT	CASSDRDAGELFF
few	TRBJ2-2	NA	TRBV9	TGTGCCAGCGGGGAAGCCGCCGGGGAGCTGTTTTTT	CASGEAAGELFF
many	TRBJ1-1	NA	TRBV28	TGTGCCACTCACGGGGCGGGGAACACTGAAGCTTTCTTT	CATHGAGNTEAFF
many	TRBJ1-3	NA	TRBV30	TGTGCCTGGGTAGGGATGAGCTCTGGAAACACCATATATTTT	CAWVGMSSGNTIYF
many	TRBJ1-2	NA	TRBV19	TGTGCCAGTACCCTAGGGGGACTCTATGGCTACACCTTC	CASTLGGLYGYTF
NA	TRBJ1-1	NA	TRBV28	TGTGCCGCCCAACAGGGTTCACGCGCTGAAGCTTTCTTT	CAAQQGSRAEAFF
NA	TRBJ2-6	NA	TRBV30	TGTGCCTGGACAGGGGCCCGCCTCTCTGGGGCCAACGTCCTGACTTTC	CAWTGARLSGANVLTF
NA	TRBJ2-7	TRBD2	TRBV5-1	TGCGCCAGCAGCCCCTGGGGACTAGCGGGAGGCCTCTACGAGCAGTACTTC	CASSPWGLAGGLYEQYF
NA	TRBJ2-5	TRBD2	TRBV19	TGTGCCAGTACTAGCGGGAGGTACCCGGAGACCCAGTACTTC	CASTSGRYPETQYF
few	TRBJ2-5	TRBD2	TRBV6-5	TGTGCCAGCAGTTTGTGGACTAGCGGGGGAGAGACCCAGTACTTC	CASSLWTSGGETQYF
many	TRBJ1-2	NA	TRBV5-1	TGCGCCAGCAGCTTCGGCACTAACGGTGGCTACACCTTC	CASSFGTNGGYTF
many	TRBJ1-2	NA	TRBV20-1	TGCAGTGCCCAACGGGGCGGCTACACCTTC	CSAQRGGYTF
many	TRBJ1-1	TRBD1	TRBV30	TGTGCCTGGAGCCTCTCAGGGGGGGAGGCTGAAGCTTTCTTT	CAWSLSGGEAEAFF
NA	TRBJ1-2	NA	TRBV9	TGTGCCAGCAGCGCTGGGGGGGCGGGTCCCTATGGCTACACCTTC	CASSAGGAGPYGYTF
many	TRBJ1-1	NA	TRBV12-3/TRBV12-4	TGTGCCAGCAGTTTGGAAGGACAAGGCCCGAACACTGAAGCTTTCTTT	CASSLEGQGPNTEAFF
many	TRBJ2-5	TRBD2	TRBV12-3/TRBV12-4	TGTGCCAGCAGTTTAGATATAGCGGGGGACCCAGGAGAGACCCAGTACTTC	CASSLDIAGDPGETQYF
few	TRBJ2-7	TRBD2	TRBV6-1	TGTGCCAGCGGGCGGGAGTACGAGCAGTACTTC	CASGREYEQYF
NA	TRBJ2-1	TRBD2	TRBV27	TGTGCCAGCAGTTCAACTGGCGGGGGGTACAATGAGCAGTTCTTC	CASSSTGGGYNEQFF